What follows describes a single T cell receptor (beta chain). What antigen it recognizes has not been identified. No base quality information exists; no much larger clone differs at one position. Genomic DNA was extracted with an AllPrep DNA/RNA Kit and TCRbeta CDR3 regions were amplified with the immunoSEQ hsTCRb Kit. Per the authors' processing: Productive rearrangements were in-frame CDR3 nucleotide sequences without stop codons, analyzed in immunoSEQ Analyzer 3.0. Clonality was calculated from productive entropy normalized to the number of productive rearrangements, and the Morisita index was used to measure overlap between samples. TCRdb took over this immuneACCESS table, retaining in-frame rearrangements with V and J assigned. Such tables are incomplete; in checked studies, under half of the missing clones stem from an unresolved V gene, and the remainder is unexplained. The V and J calls and clone size come from that table; D and trimming were worked out from the DNA. The table for this sample lists 500 to 700 clones; roughly 84% of them were counted only once. Under 80% of the sample is taken by the ten largest.

The label used for this sample points to: 20 nM rapamycin added during CMV-specific T-cell product expansion (Rapa-TCP). The tag on this sample means: CMVpp65/IE-1-reactive T cells enriched by IFNgamma capture and expanded in vitro. For approximately six hours, PBMCs were stimulated with overlapping CMV pp65 and IE-1 peptide pools, with each pool at around 0.5 ug/ml. IFNgamma-producing CMV-stimulated cells were positively selected with the IFNgamma Secretion Assay-Cell Enrichment and Detection Kit (Miltenyi Biotec). For 20 to 25 days, enriched IFNgamma+ cells were cultured with irradiated autologous feeders along with either IL-7/IL-15 or IL-2. To provide sufficient cells for different cell sorting steps, buffy coats were used from about 15% of the 19 healthy donors. Biocoll density gradient centrifugation was used to isolate peripheral blood mononuclear cells. The buffy coats from healthy donors came from DRK.

The data stem from a study of T cell therapy product for transplant patients (dated by TCRdb to about 2019). In terms of the full investigation: The wider healthy donor group comprised about 20 individuals, around 10 male and 9 female, aged 25 to 81 years, in Berlin, Germany. The study developed a next-generation autologous adoptive antiviral T-cell product for immunosuppressed solid organ transplant patients, using CMV as the model virus. To assess clonal composition, the researchers compared the TCRbeta repertoires of CMV-specific T-cell products that were either rapamycin-treated or untreated, with both kinds coming from the same donors. TCRbeta repertoire analysis of rapamycin-treated and untreated products involved n = 3 healthy donors. Expansion media were supplemented with either IL-7 and IL-15 at roughly 9.1 ng/ml or IL-2 at about 45 U/ml. The study at large found these results: In untreated products the top 10 clones covered around nine tenths of the repertoire, compared with approximately 64% in rapamycin-treated products. The authors suggested that increased clonal diversity in Rapa-TCPs may reflect survival of low-frequency clones and preferential expansion of central memory T cells. Rapamycin-treated products showed a more diverse, less clonal TCRbeta repertoire and contained more distinct clones than untreated products. Many clones were shared between paired products from the same donor, whereas no overlap was observed between repertoires from different donors.

The TCR sequence derives from an adult in good health. The sequenced material came from a sorted cell population cultured from PBMCs.

CDR3 region: CASRRGGASETQYF. In nucleotide form, the sequence is TGTGCCAGCCGGAGGGGTGGGGCTTCAGAGACCCAGTACTTC. Recombination joined TRBV28 with TRBJ2-5; matching of 6 bases hints at TRBD2 as the D gene. Including the terminal cysteine and phenylalanine, the CDR3 comprises 14 residues. Here the CDR3 DNA is all that survives: 42 bases in frame from base 1. The germline V gene yields MDHEN for CDR1 and SYDVKM for CDR2. V is clipped by 8 bases and J by 4 bases, and the sequence between their germline boundaries is 17 bases long.